This record concerns one TCR beta chain sequence. Its specificity is unknown. The CDR3 covers 12 residues. V was trimmed by 4 bases and J by 6 bases, leaving 10 bases between them. CDR1 is SGHRS and CDR2 is YFSETQ in the germline V gene. These data come from a study of T-cell reconstitution after alpha-beta-depleted transplantation in children. The TCRbeta library was prepared with unique molecular identifiers. TCRdb independently ran MiXCR on the PCR reads; one entry per CDR3 protein. The sample has 45,000 to 70,000 distinct CDR3 sequences; roughly 45% are singletons. Study-level findings and limits: It was surviving recipient T cells and thymic progenitors that gave some patients high TCRbeta diversity at day 60. Alpha-beta T cells present about two months after transplant were reported to originate from several hundred expanded graft clones.

This chain uses TRBV5-1 with TRBJ2-5, with D unresolved. Specimen: PBMCs, mostly from graft donor cells, collected 360 days after TCRalphabeta/CD19-depleted stem cell transplant. The TCR was taken from a male patient younger than 18 who had a stem cell transplant for acute lymphoblastic leukemia, so the T cells may come from the graft donor. The CDR3 nucleotides read TGCGCCAGCAGCCCCGAGGACCAGACCCAGTACTTC. It codes for CASSPEDQTQYF.